The sequence of this T cell receptor (beta chain) was determined in a study of identical twins. Study observations and caveats: A lower insertion count was a feature of abundant cord blood beta clonotypes, with no such feature in memory repertoires. For monozygotic twins, models underestimated out-of-frame TCR alpha sharing. Researchers reported excess low generation probability among twin-shared out-of-frame alpha sequences. Zero-insertion analyses might be partly confounded by invariant T cells like MAIT and iNKT.

TCRdb independently ran MiXCR on the 5' RACE reads; one entry per CDR3 protein. The table shows more than 200,000 distinct CDR3 sequences, with about 14% occurring only once. Per the germline V gene, CDR1 is DFQATT and CDR2 is SNEGSKA (reference sequence). V was clipped by 6 bases and J by 0 bases, with 12 bases between them. This CDR3 has 14 residues. With respect to this clonotype: What it binds is unknown.

This TCR derives from a woman between 18 and 29 years old in good health. The sequencing input was memory (CD45RO+) T cells sorted from blood. This chain joins TRBV20-1 and TRBJ2-1; D call uncertain. CDR3 nucleotides: TGCAGTGCGCAATCCCCCTACTCCTACAATGAGCAGTTCTTC. Translated, it gives CSAQSPYSYNEQFF.